These 21 T cell receptor beta chains were all obtained from the same sample, sequenced in a study of cytomegalovirus exposure and HLA in healthy donors (dated by TCRdb to about 2017). The library came from the immunoSEQ multiplex PCR assay. For the multiplex PCR, a mixture combining 60 forward primers for TCR Vbeta segments and 13 reverse primers for TCR Jbeta segments was used. TCRdb limited this immuneACCESS table to in-frame rearrangements with V and J called. A share of clones is missing; checked studies link under half to unresolved V genes, and the rest is unexplained. The sample table shows around 140,000 clones, and about 10% are seen once. The ten largest clones represent about 1.9% of the sample. The specimen sequenced was PBMCs. The receptors here all came from a man aged 50-60 years in good health and CMV-seronegative.

The chain uses TRBV19 and TRBJ1-5; 9 positions match TRBD1. Germline lookup yields CDR1 LNHDA and CDR2 SQIVND (reference sequence). V shed 7 bases and J 5 bases; nucleotides not matched to a gene: 6. The CDR3 length is 14 residues. For the CDR3, the DNA is TGTGCCAGTACTCCGGGACAGGGACATCAGCCCCAGCATTTT. Its protein is CASTPGQGHQPQHF.

The chain uses TRBV5-4 and TRBJ2-7, with 11 bases identical to TRBD2. Unmatched junction bases numbered 6, after V lost 0 bases and J lost 7 bases. Germline CDR1 is SGHNT and CDR2 is YYREEE (reference sequence). The CDR3 has 15 residues. The CDR3 here is CASSLGLAGGPEQYF. CDR3 in DNA: TGTGCCAGCAGCTTGGGCCTAGCGGGAGGACCGGAGCAGTACTTC.

A few counts support this clone. J is TRBJ1-2 and V is TRBV19; 8 bases agree with TRBD1. Losses at the gene ends were 8 bases for V and 2 bases for J; bases not matched to a gene: 10. The germline V gene encodes CDR1 LNHDA and CDR2 SQIVND (reference sequence). There are 15 residues in the CDR3. The CDR3: CASLTGATSNYGYTF. CDR3 bases: TGTGCCAGTCTGACAGGGGCTACGTCCAACTATGGCTACACCTTC.

This clone was counted many times. The rearrangement links TRBV9 to TRBJ1-5, with D maybe TRBD1 (6 bases). Germline CDR1 and CDR2: SGDLS and YYNGEE. Trimming took off 0 bases at V and 7 bases at J, with 11 bases between the two ends. This CDR3 has 14 amino acids. CDR3 sequence (DNA): TGTGCCAGCAGCGTAGAGGGGGGGCGACAGCCCCAGCATTTT. Translating gives CASSVEGGRQPQHF.

Note on this clone: This CDR3 is also generated by other DNA sequences in the sample. V usage is TRBV5-1 and J usage is TRBJ2-3; 8 bases are a match to TRBD1. J was trimmed by 3 bases and V by 0 bases; bases with no gene match: 6. This CDR3 spans 16 amino acids. CDR1 is SGHRS and CDR2 is YFSETQ in the germline V gene. CDR3: CASSLGGQGATDTQYF. The CDR3 DNA reads as TGCGCCAGCAGCTTGGGTGGACAGGGAGCAACAGATACGCAGTATTTT. Looking up the rest from reference TRBV5-1 and TRBJ2-3 gives the full variable domain: KAGVTQTPRYLIKTRGQQVTLSCSPISGHRSVSWYQQTPGQGLQFLFEYFSETQRNKGNFPGRFSGRQFSNSRSEMNVSTLELGDSALYLCASSLGGQGATDTQYFGPGTRLTVL.

This clone was seen a handful of times. The chain joins TRBV14 to TRBJ2-1, with 7 positions matching TRBD2. The junction had 4 bases not matched to a gene; V was cut back by 4 bases and J by 7 bases. Looked up from germline, CDR1 is SGHDN and CDR2 is FVKESK. The CDR3 length is 13 residues. For the CDR3, the DNA is TGTGCCAGCAGCCTGGGACTAACTAATGAGCAGTTCTTC. Protein: CASSLGLTNEQFF. The whole variable domain, filled in from reference TRBV14 and TRBJ2-1, reads EAGVTQFPSHSVIEKGQTVTLRCDPISGHDNLYWYRRVMGKEIKFLLHFVKESKQDESGMPNNRFLAERTGGTYSTLKVQPAELEDSGVYFCASSLGLTNEQFFGPGTRLTVL.

The V gene is TRBV19, the J gene TRBJ2-7, with TRBD1 matching over 9 bases. The ends lost 7 bases at V and 6 bases at J; junction bases unmatched: 4. The CDR3 runs to 12 residues. Per germline, CDR1 LNHDA and CDR2 SQIVND (reference sequence). Written as DNA, the CDR3 is TGTGCCAGTAAACCGACAGGGGGCGAGCAGTACTTC. This sequence encodes CASKPTGGEQYF.

This clone was seen a few times. The CDR3 spells CASGPGTSGEDTQYF. In DNA form, the CDR3 reads TGTGCTAGTGGTCCCGGGACTAGCGGGGAAGATACGCAGTATTTT. The genes are TRBV12-5 and TRBJ2-3, with 13 bases lining up with TRBD2. After removal of 5 bases from V and 5 bases from J, the junction contained 4 bases not matched to a gene. From germline, CDR1 is LGHNT and CDR2 FRNRAP. This CDR3 spans 15 amino acids.

This chain joins TRBV15 and TRBJ2-7; D unresolved. The CDR3 length is 14 residues. Germline values: CDR1 LNHNV, CDR2 YYDKDF (reference sequence). Trimming shortened V by 1 base and J by 2 bases, and 9 bases separated the two germline ends. The CDR3 sequence: CATSRGASTYEQYF. In DNA form, the CDR3 reads TGTGCCACCAGCAGAGGGGCCAGTACCTACGAGCAGTACTTC.

This clone turned up a few times. This chain connects TRBV19 to TRBJ1-1; TRBD1 aligns across 7 bases. CDR1 and CDR2 from the germline V gene are LNHDA and SQIVND (reference sequence). The CDR3 totals 13 residues. The trim removed 9 bases at V and 0 bases at J, leaving 4 bases unmatched. Here the CDR3 DNA reads TGTGCCAGCAGGGACAGCCTGAACACTGAAGCTTTCTTT. It encodes CASRDSLNTEAFF.

The rearrangement links TRBV25-1 to TRBJ2-4; 8 nucleotides align to TRBD2. The V gene end was trimmed by 6 bases and the J gene end by 1 base; junction bases not matched to a gene: 11. The CDR3 runs 17 residues. Per germline, CDR1 MGHDK and CDR2 SYGVNS. The CDR3 DNA follows: TGTGCCAGCAGCGTAGGGGCGGGGGGCGTCGCCAAAAACATTCAGTACTTC. This encodes CASSVGAGGVAKNIQYF.

The chain couples TRBV5-8 to TRBJ2-7; TRBD1 matches at 8 bases. With 5 bases clipped from V and 5 bases from J, the junction kept 12 bases outside the gene matches. CDR3 length: 15 residues. Germline assignment: CDR1 SGHTS and CDR2 YDEGEE. CDR3 protein: CASSIKGQGGDEQYF. The CDR3 DNA reads as TGTGCCAGCAGTATAAAAGGACAGGGCGGGGACGAGCAGTACTTC.

The V and J genes are TRBV6-5 and TRBJ1-2; no clear D gene. The germline CDR1 and CDR2 sequences are MNHEY and SVGAGI. V dropped 5 bases and J dropped 5 bases, with 12 bases sitting between them. The CDR3 is 13 residues long. The CDR3 DNA sequence: TGTGCCAGCAGTCGCGAATACGGGTATGGCTACACCTTC. It yields the protein CASSREYGYGYTF.

A few counts support this clone. This rearrangement joins TRBV18 to TRBJ2-5; TRBD2 matches 7 bases. This CDR3 is 14 amino acids long. CDR1 and CDR2 (germline): KGHSH, LQKENI. Trimming took 4 bases from V and 7 from J; bases not matched to a gene: 9. The chain's CDR3 is CASSREAGAGTQYF. The CDR3 region has the DNA TGTGCCAGCTCACGGGAGGCGGGAGCAGGGACCCAGTACTTC.

The chain combines TRBV28 with TRBJ2-5; a possible D gene is TRBD2 (7 bases). The V gene's germline CDR1 is MDHEN and CDR2 SYDVKM. Trimming removed 9 bases from V and 5 bases from J, with 19 bases in between. CDR3 length equals 14 residues. The CDR3 coding sequence is TGTGCCAGTACCTTCGGGGGGCCGGATGAGACCCAGTACTTC. Amino acid sequence: CASTFGGPDETQYF.

This chain connects TRBV5-4 to TRBJ2-1, with TRBD1 matching over 9 bases. The V gene end was trimmed by 0 bases and the J gene end by 2 bases; junction bases not matched to a gene: 3. The germline V gene encodes CDR1 SGHNT and CDR2 YYREEE (reference sequence). This CDR3 region has 16 residues. CDR3 residues: CASSLDWDRAYNEQFF. The CDR3 region has the DNA TGTGCCAGCAGCTTGGATTGGGACAGGGCCTACAATGAGCAGTTCTTC. Full variable domain (remainder filled in from reference TRBV5-4 and TRBJ2-1): ETGVTQSPTHLIKTRGQQVTLRCSSQSGHNTVSWYQQALGQGPQFIFQYYREEENGRGNFPPRFSGLQFPNYSSELNVNALELDDSALYLCASSLDWDRAYNEQFFGPGTRLTVL.

V is TRBV5-1 and J is TRBJ2-3; 16 nucleotides match TRBD2. Germline CDR1 reads SGHRS; CDR2 reads YFSETQ. This CDR3 is built from 17 residues. V shed 4 bases and J 5 bases; nucleotides not matched to a gene: 7. DNA of the CDR3: TGCGCCAGCAGCCCAGGGACTAGCGGGAGGGTCCGAGATACGCAGTATTTT. Its protein is CASSPGTSGRVRDTQYF.

J is TRBJ2-3 and V is TRBV7-7; TRBD2 matches at 7 bases. The CDR3 covers 18 residues. The junction had 11 bases not matched to a gene; V was cut back by 1 base and J by 1 base. Germline V gives CDR1 SSHAT, CDR2 FNYEAQ (reference sequence). The CDR3 loop is CASSLGAGGSQGTDTQYF. DNA of the CDR3: TGTGCCAGCAGCTTAGGTGCAGGCGGGAGCCAGGGCACAGATACGCAGTATTTT. The variable domain in full, completed from reference TRBV7-7 and TRBJ2-3, reads GAGVSQSPRYKVTKRGQDVTLRCDPISSHATLYWYQQALGQGPEFLTYFNYEAQPDKSGLPSDRFSAERPEGSISTLTIQRTEQRDSAMYRCASSLGAGGSQGTDTQYFGPGTRLTVL.

V usage is TRBV6-4 and J usage is TRBJ2-6; no reliable D call. The CDR3 is 15 residues long. CDR1 MRHNA and CDR2 SNTAGT come from the germline V gene. The V gene lost 4 bases and the J gene lost 0 bases, with 7 bases spanning the gap. CDR3 bases: TGTGCCAGCAGTGGCGAAAGCTCTGGGGCCAACGTCCTGACTTTC. Its protein product is CASSGESSGANVLTF.

This chain's CDR3 is CASSLGQGEYF. The CDR3 coding sequence is TGTGCCAGCTCACTGGGACAGGGGGAGTACTTC. The rearrangement uses TRBV18 and TRBJ2-7, with 11 positions matching TRBD1. The CDR3 runs to 11 residues. V gave up 4 bases and J gave up 11 bases; unmatched junction bases: 1. Germline V gives CDR1 KGHSH, CDR2 LQKENI.

As to this clone: At one end, the junction sequence differs from germline, possibly due to a read error. CDR3 in amino acids: CASSLAPKYGYTF. For the CDR3, the DNA is TGCGCCAGCAGCTTGGCTCCTAAATATGGCTACACCTTC. V gene TRBV5-1 combines with J gene TRBJ1-2; D gene uncertain. Looked up from germline, CDR1 is SGHRS and CDR2 is YFSETQ. The CDR3 consists of 13 residues.